The 26 T cell receptor beta chains in this list originate from one sample, sequenced in a study of beta chain features in type 1 diabetes. Reverse transcribing all isolated RNA meant expressed TCRB transcripts were sequenced. Clones were read by immunoSEQ multiplex PCR, and TCRdb kept only the in-frame ones, dropping some. The sample has around 650,000 clones; around 11% are singletons. The antigens these receptors bind are not known. General study results and limits: Patients with Type 1 diabetes showed moderately but significantly shorter TCRB CDR3s in all four CD4+ subsets.

The sample consisted of naive CD4+ T cells from blood. These receptors were taken from a man aged 30 to 39 with type 1 diabetes.

This clone appeared a few times. The chain is built from TRBV28 and TRBJ2-5, with TRBD2 matching 7 bases. CDR1 and CDR2 from the germline V gene are MDHEN and SYDVKM. V lost 7 bases to trimming and J lost 5 bases; unmatched junction nucleotides: 13. This CDR3 has 15 amino acids. The CDR3 is CASMNGGAGDETQYF. The CDR3 DNA reads TGTGCCAGCATGAATGGTGGGGCGGGGGATGAGACCCAGTACTTC.

The J gene is TRBJ2-7, the V gene TRBV14; possibly TRBD1 or TRBD2 for D (5 bases each). The CDR3 spans 15 residues. Deletions cut 1 base from V and 0 bases from J, with 10 bases between. Germline V lookup: CDR1 SGHDN, CDR2 FVKESK. The CDR3 DNA reads as TGTGCCAGCAGCCAAGGGCCAGGGACCTCCTACGAGCAGTACTTC. It codes for CASSQGPGTSYEQYF.

The chain is built from TRBV5-6 and TRBJ1-2; D gene ambiguous. V lost 1 base, J lost 2 bases, and 9 bases lay in between. The CDR3 is made up of 14 amino acids. Germline loops: CDR1 SGHDT, CDR2 YYEEEE. In nucleotides, the CDR3 is TGTGCCAGCAGCTTGACGGGAGACAACTATGGCTACACCTTC. It translates to CASSLTGDNYGYTF.

This clone has a handful of counts. This chain uses TRBV9 with TRBJ1-5; no clear D gene. The V end lost 3 bases, the J end lost 0 bases, and 10 bases lay between the germline ends. Germline V gene sequence: CDR1 SGDLS, CDR2 YYNGEE. The length of the CDR3 is 15 residues. CDR3 amino acids: CASSESAYSNQPQHF. The CDR3 bases are TGTGCCAGCAGCGAATCGGCATATAGCAATCAGCCCCAGCATTTT.

The J gene is TRBJ1-2, the V gene TRBV11-2; 7 bases map to TRBD1. Germline CDR1 SGHAT, CDR2 FQNNGV. CDR3 length equals 14 residues. The ends lost 5 bases at V and 6 bases at J; junction bases unmatched: 9. The CDR3 DNA reads as TGTGCCAGCAGCCCCCGTGACAGGGCCGATGGCTACACCTTC. It codes for CASSPRDRADGYTF.

This clone was recorded a few times. The chain has TRBV18 and TRBJ1-5; D is perhaps TRBD1 (6 bases). This CDR3 is 14 amino acids long. The V end was cut by 5 bases, the J end by 7 bases, with 15 bases between. The germline V gene encodes CDR1 KGHSH and CDR2 LQKENI. The CDR3 bases are TGTGCCAGCTCAGAGCAGACAGGTACGCAGCCCCAGCATTTT. It is translated as CASSEQTGTQPQHF. Combining the CDR3 with reference TRBV18 and TRBJ1-5 gives the whole variable domain NAGVMQNPRHLVRRRGQEARLRCSPMKGHSHVYWYRQLPEEGLKFMVYLQKENIIDESGMPKERFSAEFPKEGPSILRIQQVVRGDSAAYFCASSEQTGTQPQHFGDGTRLSIL.

The table lists this clone with a few counts. This chain connects TRBV7-2 to TRBJ1-2, with D perhaps TRBD1 (5 bases). V dropped 4 bases and J dropped 4 bases, with 13 bases sitting between them. The CDR3 consists of 14 residues. CDR1 is SGHTA, CDR2 FQGNSA, per germline. The CDR3 loop is CASSSGLPIYGYTF. CDR3 nucleotides: TGTGCCAGCAGCTCAGGGTTACCTATCTATGGCTACACCTTC. Combining the CDR3 with reference TRBV7-2 and TRBJ1-2 gives the whole variable domain GAGVSQSPSNKVTEKGKDVELRCDPISGHTALYWYRQSLGQGLEFLIYFQGNSAPDKSGLPSDRFSAERTGGSVSTLTIQRTQQEDSAVYLCASSSGLPIYGYTFGSGTRLTVV.

V and J are TRBV4-3 and TRBJ2-7, with D maybe TRBD1 (6 bases). V lost 1 base to trimming and J lost 3 bases, with 19 bases between them. Germline V gives CDR1 LGHNA, CDR2 YSLEER. The CDR3 covers 17 residues. Here the CDR3 DNA reads TGCGCCAGCAGCCAAGCGGACAGATTAGACAGACACTACGAGCAGTACTTC. It is translated as CASSQADRLDRHYEQYF.

In its sample, this clone was seen a few times. The chain links TRBV7-9 to TRBJ2-7; 11 bases align to TRBD1. V lost 3 bases, J lost 6 bases, and 1 base stayed unmatched. The CDR3 has 13 amino acids. Germline V lookup: CDR1 SEHNR, CDR2 FQNEAQ (reference sequence). CDR3 in DNA: TGTGCCAGCAGCTTGGGACAGGGGGTCGAGCAGTACTTC. It yields the protein CASSLGQGVEQYF.

This clone has more than one count but fewer than ten. The rearrangement links TRBV30 to TRBJ1-6; D gene uncertain. The CDR3 is made up of 13 amino acids. The V gene's germline CDR1 is GTSNPN and CDR2 SVGIG (reference sequence). The V and J ends lost 2 bases and 7 bases respectively, with 9 bases between them. CDR3 DNA sequence: TGTGCCTGGAGTCAGGAGGCGAATTCACCCCTCCACTTT. It specifies CAWSQEANSPLHF.

This clone was seen a handful of times. The chain employs TRBV30 and TRBJ2-3; D might be TRBD1 (5 bases). The germline CDR1 and CDR2 sequences are GTSNPN and SVGIG (reference sequence). The CDR3 has 15 amino acids. V was clipped by 3 bases and J by 1 base, with 14 bases between them. The CDR3 loop reads CAWRVLGQGTDTQYF. In DNA form, the CDR3 reads TGTGCCTGGAGGGTCTTGGGGCAGGGCACAGATACGCAGTATTTT.

This clone turned up a few times. CDR3 loop: CSFKDRLNEKLFF. Written as DNA, the CDR3 is TGCAGCTTTAAGGACAGACTTAATGAAAAACTGTTTTTT. V and J are TRBV29-1 and TRBJ1-4; D is possibly TRBD1 (6 bases). The CDR3 is 13 residues long. The germline gives CDR1 SQVTM, CDR2 ANQGSEA. V was shortened by 8 bases and J by 4 bases, with 14 bases between the two germline ends. Combining the CDR3 with reference TRBV29-1 and TRBJ1-4 gives the whole variable domain SAVISQKPSRDICQRGTSLTIQCQVDSQVTMMFWYRQQPGQSLTLIATANQGSEATYESGFVIDKFPISRPNLTFSTLTVSNMSPEDSSIYLCSFKDRLNEKLFFGSGTQLSVL.

This chain joins TRBV5-6 and TRBJ1-5, with D perhaps matching TRBD1 (6 bases). The germline V gene encodes CDR1 SGHDT and CDR2 YYEEEE. Trimming removed 1 base from V and 5 bases from J, with 13 bases in between. This CDR3 spans 15 amino acids. In DNA form, the CDR3 reads TGTGCCAGCAGCTTGTATGGCAGGGGCTATCAGCCCCAGCATTTT. This translates into CASSLYGRGYQPQHF.

This clone was observed a few times. V and J are TRBV7-2 and TRBJ2-3, with D perhaps TRBD2 (5 bases). CDR1 is SGHTA, CDR2 FQGNSA, per germline. Trimming took off 4 bases at V and 5 bases at J, with 16 bases between the two ends. CDR3 length equals 15 residues. CDR3: CASSYSQRGIDTQYF. The DNA of the CDR3 is TGTGCCAGCAGCTACTCCCAACGGGGTATAGATACGCAGTATTTT.

V usage is TRBV28 and J usage is TRBJ1-6; 9 bases line up with TRBD1. The CDR3 has 16 amino acids. V dropped 4 bases and J dropped 11; count of bases not matched to a gene: 12. Germline CDR1 reads MDHEN; CDR2 reads SYDVKM. DNA of the CDR3: TGTGCCAGCAGTTCGGAGGGACAGGGTCAATGGCCACCCCTCCACTTT. Translated: CASSSEGQGQWPPLHF.

The sample holds a few counts of this clone. This chain joins TRBV7-2 and TRBJ2-1; no firm D call. Germline V lookup: CDR1 SGHTA, CDR2 FQGNSA. There are 15 residues in the CDR3. Trimming removed 4 bases at V and 5 bases at J, with 15 bases between. CDR3 in DNA: TGTGCCAGCAGCTCCGGGCCACGCCTTAACAATGAGCAGTTCTTC. Amino acid sequence: CASSSGPRLNNEQFF.

This clone appeared a few times. The rearrangement links TRBV4-2 to TRBJ2-3; D is unclear. Germline loops: CDR1 LGHNA, CDR2 YNFKEQ. This CDR3 region has 14 residues. V was shortened by 0 bases and J by 0 bases, with 4 bases between the two germline ends. CDR3: CASSQELSTDTQYF. CDR3 nucleotides: TGTGCCAGCAGCCAAGAACTGAGCACAGATACGCAGTATTTT.

This chain joins TRBV5-1 and TRBJ1-2; D is ambiguous. Trimming stripped 1 base from V and 4 bases from J, with 14 bases between. Germline values: CDR1 SGHRS, CDR2 YFSETQ. The CDR3 totals 15 residues. CDR3 nucleotide sequence: TGCGCCAGCAGCTTGTCTGCCGACGGGAGCTATGGCTACACCTTC. It yields the protein CASSLSADGSYGYTF.

This chain joins TRBV18 and TRBJ2-7, with 13 bases that match TRBD2. Germline V CDR1 and CDR2: KGHSH, LQKENI. This CDR3 spans 15 amino acids. Losses at the gene ends were 2 bases for V and 5 bases for J; bases not matched to a gene: 3. The CDR3 DNA sequence: TGTGCCAGCTCACCAGGGACTAGCGGGGTGGACGAGCAGTACTTC. Translation: CASSPGTSGVDEQYF.

J is TRBJ2-3 and V is TRBV7-9; D uncertain. Germline CDR1 SEHNR, CDR2 FQNEAQ (reference sequence). With 5 bases removed from V and 4 bases from J, the gap between germline ends came to 10 bases. This CDR3 is 13 amino acids long. This chain's CDR3 is CASSPTHPDTQYF. The CDR3 DNA sequence: TGTGCCAGCAGCCCTACCCACCCAGATACGCAGTATTTT.

This clone was counted a few times. The chain has TRBV30 and TRBJ2-3; weak D call: TRBD2 (5 bases). Germline CDR1 is GTSNPN and CDR2 is SVGIG (reference sequence). Trimming left V 3 bases short and J 8 bases short, with 15 bases between. The CDR3 sequence is 13 residues long. CDR3 nucleotide sequence: TGTGCCTGGAGGGAGGAAAATTCGGGTACGCAGTATTTT. Its translation is CAWREENSGTQYF.

This clone was seen at least ten times. The V call is TRBV14, the J call TRBJ2-4; 7 bases match TRBD1. V was clipped by 4 bases and J by 7 bases; unmatched bases: 10. CDR1 SGHDN and CDR2 FVKESK come from the germline V gene. The CDR3 runs 15 residues. CDR3 sequence (DNA): TGTGCCAGCAGCCTGACAAGGGGGCAAGCGAACATTCAGTACTTC. Translating gives CASSLTRGQANIQYF.

This clone appeared a few times. V is TRBV2 and J is TRBJ2-5, with TRBD1 matching over 11 bases. The CDR3 has 14 residues. CDR1 and CDR2 (germline): SNHLY, FYNNEI. J was trimmed by 4 bases and V by 6 bases; bases with no gene match: 4. Written as DNA, the CDR3 is TGTGCCAGCAGGGAGGACAGGGGGCGAGAGACCCAGTACTTC. Translating it yields CASREDRGRETQYF.

This clone was counted a few times. This chain uses TRBV7-2 with TRBJ2-1; tentatively, D is TRBD2 (6 bases). The V gene's germline CDR1 is SGHTA and CDR2 FQGNSA. The CDR3 is 16 amino acids. The germline V and J ends were trimmed by 1 base and 0 bases, with 10 bases remaining between them. The CDR3 nucleotides are TGTGCCAGCAGCTTAGGGGCGGGGAGCTCCTACAATGAGCAGTTCTTC. This translates into CASSLGAGSSYNEQFF.

The table lists this clone with a few counts. The chain employs TRBV27 and TRBJ1-1, with TRBD1 matching over 10 bases. V lost 3 bases and J lost 1; bases outside the gene matches: 5. The CDR3 length is 16 residues. Per germline, CDR1 MNHEY and CDR2 SMNVEV (reference sequence). The CDR3 reads CASSFEGQGPNTEAFF. The DNA of the CDR3 is TGTGCCAGCAGTTTTGAGGGACAGGGGCCGAACACTGAAGCTTTCTTT.

The chain links TRBV5-1 to TRBJ2-7; possibly TRBD2 for D (5 bases). V gave up 4 bases and J gave up 3 bases, with 14 bases separating them. There are 14 residues in the CDR3. Germline V gene data show CDR1 as SGHRS and CDR2 as YFSETQ. CDR3 in amino acids: CASSTSGENYEQYF. The CDR3, as DNA: TGCGCCAGCAGCACCTCCGGGGAAAACTACGAGCAGTACTTC.